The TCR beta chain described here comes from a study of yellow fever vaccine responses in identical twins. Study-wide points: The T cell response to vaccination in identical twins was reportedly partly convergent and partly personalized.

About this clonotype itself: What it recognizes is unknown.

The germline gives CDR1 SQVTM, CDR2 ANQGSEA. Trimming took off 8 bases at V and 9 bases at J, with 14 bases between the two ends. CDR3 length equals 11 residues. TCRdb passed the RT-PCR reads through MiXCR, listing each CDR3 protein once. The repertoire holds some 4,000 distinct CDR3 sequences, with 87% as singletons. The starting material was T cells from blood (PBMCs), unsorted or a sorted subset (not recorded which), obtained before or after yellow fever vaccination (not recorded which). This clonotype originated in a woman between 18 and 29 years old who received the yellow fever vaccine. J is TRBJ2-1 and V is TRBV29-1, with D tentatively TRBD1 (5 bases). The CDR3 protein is CSSQGLGEQFF. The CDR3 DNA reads TGCAGCTCCCAGGGCTTGGGTGAGCAGTTCTTC.